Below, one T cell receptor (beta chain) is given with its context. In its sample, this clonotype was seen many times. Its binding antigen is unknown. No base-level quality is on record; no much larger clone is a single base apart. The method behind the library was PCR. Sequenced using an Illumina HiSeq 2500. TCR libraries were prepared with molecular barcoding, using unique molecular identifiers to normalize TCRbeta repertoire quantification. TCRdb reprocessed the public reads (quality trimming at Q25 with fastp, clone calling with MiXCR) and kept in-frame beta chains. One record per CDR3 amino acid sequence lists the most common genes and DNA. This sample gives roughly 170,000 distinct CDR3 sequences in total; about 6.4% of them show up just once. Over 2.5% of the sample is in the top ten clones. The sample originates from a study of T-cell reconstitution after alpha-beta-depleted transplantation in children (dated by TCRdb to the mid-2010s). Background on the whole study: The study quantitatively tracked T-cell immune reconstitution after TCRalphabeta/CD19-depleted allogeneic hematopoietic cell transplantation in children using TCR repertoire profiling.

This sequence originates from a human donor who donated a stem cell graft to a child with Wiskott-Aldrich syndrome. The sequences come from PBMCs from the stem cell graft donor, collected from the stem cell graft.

Here is the DNA: TGTGCCAGCAGCTTAAATGCGGCTTTAGGTCATGGCTACACCTTC. Translated, this gives CASSLNAALGHGYTF. The chain uses TRBV7-8 and TRBJ1-2; the D gene lacks a confident call. At the junction V is shortened by 2 bases and J by 6 bases, with 16 bases in between. Taken from the germline V gene, the CDR1 and CDR2 loops are SGHVS and FQNEAQ. The CDR3 sequence holds 15 residues, the cysteine and phenylalanine included. Only the CDR3 DNA stays, 45 bases, in frame from base 1.